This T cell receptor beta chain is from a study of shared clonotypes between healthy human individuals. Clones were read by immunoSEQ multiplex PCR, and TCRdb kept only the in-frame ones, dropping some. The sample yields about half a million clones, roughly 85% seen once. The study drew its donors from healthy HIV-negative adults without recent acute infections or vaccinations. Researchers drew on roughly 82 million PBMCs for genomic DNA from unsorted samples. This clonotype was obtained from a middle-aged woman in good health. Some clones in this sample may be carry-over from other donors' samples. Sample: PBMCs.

This CDR3 reads CASRRQGNYGYTF. CDR3 coding DNA: TGTGCCAGCAGGAGACAGGGAAACTATGGCTACACCTTC. This chain connects TRBV6-5 to TRBJ1-2; 7 nucleotides align to TRBD1. CDR1 MNHEY and CDR2 SVGAGI come from the germline V gene. The V segment lost 6 bases and the J segment 2 bases; nucleotides outside the gene matches: 3. The CDR3 spans 13 residues.